Listed below are T cell receptor beta chains from one sample, sequenced in a study of sequential checkpoint blockade in melanoma. TCRdb keeps only in-frame clones here, not all; method: immunoSEQ multiplex PCR. Among 17,000 or so clones listed, around three fifths were seen once. The source was CD8+ T cells sorted from blood (inferred from file names), collected from a patient given nivolumab and ipilimumab in sequence. The receptors originated from a human donor with melanoma. CDR3s include the opening cysteine and the closing phenylalanine or tryptophan. The D gene is left open where the match is weak. Size is stated for part of the rows, as once, few or many counts, or as a class when the clone is expanded.

j_gene	v_gene	d_gene	abundance	CDR3aa	CDR3nt
TRBJ2-3	TRBV19	NA	few	CASSDRQSTQYF	TGTGCCAGTAGTGACCGACAGAGTACGCAGTATTTT
TRBJ2-7	TRBV19	TRBD1	NA	CASSIWGQGDEQYF	TGTGCCAGTAGTATCTGGGGACAGGGGGACGAGCAGTACTTC
TRBJ2-3	TRBV7-6	TRBD2	NA	CASSATTRTSGYTDTQYF	TGTGCCAGCAGCGCTACGACCCGGACTAGCGGATACACAGATACGCAGTATTTT
TRBJ2-1	TRBV6-5	NA	few	CASSYGLYNEQFF	TGTGCCAGCAGTTACGGCCTCTACAATGAGCAGTTCTTC
TRBJ1-2	TRBV6-5	TRBD1	once	CASTGGGYGYTF	TGTGCCAGCACAGGGGGCGGTTATGGCTACACCTTC
TRBJ1-1	TRBV29-1	TRBD1	few	CSVGALTGTAFF	TGCAGCGTGGGGGCCCTGACAGGGACAGCTTTCTTT
TRBJ2-7	TRBV5-6	TRBD1	few	CASSLGRGHYEQYF	TGTGCCAGCAGCTTGGGCAGGGGGCACTACGAGCAGTACTTC
TRBJ2-2	TRBV6-6	NA	NA	CASSYIGRSELFF	TGTGCCAGCAGTTATATCGGCAGGTCAGAGCTGTTTTTT
TRBJ2-7	TRBV6-5	NA	NA	CASSSQGLVTEQYF	TGTGCCAGCAGCTCGCAGGGGCTGGTAACCGAGCAGTACTTC
TRBJ2-5	TRBV7-9	TRBD2	few	CASSLDLAGGPETQYF	TGTGCCAGCAGCTTGGACCTAGCGGGAGGGCCAGAGACCCAGTACTTC
TRBJ2-7	TRBV18	TRBD1	NA	CASSPQGTGGHEQYF	TGTGCCAGCTCACCCCAGGGGACAGGGGGCCACGAGCAGTACTTC
TRBJ1-1	TRBV6-6	NA	few	CASSLGTLTEAFF	TGTGCCAGCAGTCTTGGGACACTTACTGAAGCTTTCTTT
TRBJ1-1	TRBV18	NA	few	CASSPKPGGPGMNTEAFF	TGTGCCAGCTCACCAAAGCCCGGGGGGCCGGGCATGAACACTGAAGCTTTCTTT
TRBJ2-7	TRBV18	NA	medium-sized	CASSPNSYEQYF	TGTGCCAGCTCACCCAACTCCTACGAGCAGTACTTC
TRBJ1-5	TRBV4-2	NA	once	CASSQEAVTNQPQHF	TGTGCCAGCAGCCAAGAGGCCGTTACCAATCAGCCCCAGCATTTT
TRBJ1-1	TRBV10-3	NA	NA	CAISVKGGMNTEAFF	TGTGCCATCAGTGTAAAGGGAGGCATGAACACTGAAGCTTTCTTT
TRBJ2-3	TRBV2	NA	NA	CASSDVAGARTDTQYF	TGTGCCAGCAGTGATGTTGCGGGGGCCCGCACAGATACGCAGTATTTT
TRBJ2-5	TRBV9	TRBD1	few	CASSTPGTGLETQYF	TGTGCCAGCAGCACCCCCGGGACAGGTCTCGAGACCCAGTACTTC
TRBJ2-7	TRBV6-5	NA	NA	CASSEIEGGEQYF	TGTGCCAGCAGTGAAATCGAAGGAGGCGAGCAGTACTTC
TRBJ1-2	TRBV6-5	NA	NA	CASSYKGGGVAYTF	TGTGCCAGCAGTTACAAGGGTGGGGGGGTTGCCTACACCTTC
TRBJ2-2	TRBV6-1	TRBD2	NA	CASLAGGVTGELFF	TGTGCCAGCCTAGCGGGGGGGGTCACCGGGGAGCTGTTTTTT
TRBJ2-1	TRBV6-4	NA	NA	CASSLSGLNYYNEQFF	TGTGCCAGCAGTTTATCCGGGTTAAACTATTACAATGAGCAGTTCTTC
TRBJ2-1	TRBV9	NA	once	CASSPSKGVSYNEQFF	TGTGCCAGCAGCCCGAGCAAGGGGGTCTCCTACAATGAGCAGTTCTTC
TRBJ2-3	TRBV27	NA	NA	CASSQGPYPDTQYF	TGTGCCAGCAGCCAGGGCCCTTACCCAGATACGCAGTATTTT
TRBJ2-7	TRBV5-6	NA	few	CASSLRAGLFYEQYF	TGTGCCAGCAGCTTGAGAGCGGGCCTCTTCTACGAGCAGTACTTC
TRBJ2-1	TRBV5-1	TRBD1	NA	CASSVGQGLINEQFF	TGCGCCAGCAGCGTGGGACAGGGGTTAATCAATGAGCAGTTCTTC
TRBJ2-3	TRBV6-6	NA	few	CASSLAIHTDTQYF	TGTGCCAGCAGTTTAGCGATACACACAGATACGCAGTATTTT
TRBJ2-1	TRBV29-1	TRBD2	once	CSVEEGTSYNEQFF	TGCAGCGTTGAAGAAGGGACTAGCTACAATGAGCAGTTCTTC
TRBJ1-5	TRBV28	NA	few	CASSFYNPEAQHF	TGTGCCAGCAGTTTCTACAATCCAGAGGCCCAGCATTTT
TRBJ2-7	TRBV7-9	NA	NA	CASSSGMWPYEQYF	TGTGCCAGCAGCTCAGGGATGTGGCCCTACGAGCAGTACTTC
TRBJ2-5	TRBV5-6	NA	few	CASSQDSSETQYF	TGTGCCAGCAGCCAGGACAGTAGTGAGACCCAGTACTTC
TRBJ2-1	TRBV10-1	NA	few	CASSLLNTGNEQFF	TGCGCCAGCAGCCTACTGAATACAGGGAATGAGCAGTTCTTC
TRBJ2-7	TRBV11-2	TRBD1	NA	CASGDRGSAYEQYF	TGTGCCAGCGGGGACAGGGGCAGCGCTTACGAGCAGTACTTC
TRBJ2-7	TRBV27	TRBD2	NA	CASSSLAGNSVEQYF	TGTGCCAGCAGTTCCCTAGCGGGAAATTCGGTCGAGCAGTACTTC
TRBJ2-3	TRBV10-3	NA	NA	CAISDWTTGSTDTQYF	TGTGCCATCAGTGATTGGACTACGGGGAGCACAGATACGCAGTATTTT
TRBJ2-7	TRBV7-6	NA	NA	CASSLDPGAYEQYF	TGTGCCAGCAGCTTAGATCCGGGGGCCTACGAGCAGTACTTC
TRBJ1-5	TRBV4-2	TRBD1	NA	CASSPRTGYQPQHF	TGTGCCAGCAGCCCAAGGACAGGGTATCAGCCCCAGCATTTT
TRBJ1-1	TRBV4-1	TRBD1	few	CASSYEGGTGGMNTEAFF	TGCGCCAGCAGCTACGAAGGGGGGACAGGGGGAATGAACACTGAAGCTTTCTTT
TRBJ2-2	TRBV25-1	NA	NA	CASSEYKTGPGELFF	TGTGCCAGCAGTGAATATAAGACAGGTCCCGGGGAGCTGTTTTTT
TRBJ2-3	TRBV11-2	NA	NA	CASSWGVADTQYF	TGTGCCAGCAGCTGGGGGGTAGCAGATACGCAGTATTTT
TRBJ2-3	TRBV9	TRBD2	once	CASSISGGAVDTQYF	TGTGCCAGCAGCATTAGCGGGGGGGCGGTGGATACGCAGTATTTT
TRBJ2-7	TRBV27	TRBD1	NA	CASSHGTGGGLSYEQYF	TGTGCCAGCAGCCACGGGACAGGGGGCGGTTTATCCTACGAGCAGTACTTC
TRBJ2-1	TRBV2	NA	NA	CASRQGNNEQFF	TGTGCCAGCAGGCAGGGTAACAATGAGCAGTTCTTC
TRBJ1-3	TRBV11-2	TRBD1	NA	CASSNRQGGGNTIYF	TGTGCCAGCAGCAACCGACAGGGGGGTGGAAACACCATATATTTT
TRBJ2-1	TRBV13	TRBD2	NA	CASSLGRASGVGEQFF	TGTGCCAGCAGCTTAGGCCGAGCTAGCGGGGTAGGTGAGCAGTTCTTC
TRBJ2-7	TRBV7-9	NA	NA	CASSLGPGFAYEQYF	TGTGCCAGCAGCTTAGGGCCAGGTTTTGCCTACGAGCAGTACTTC
TRBJ1-3	TRBV7-6	TRBD1	NA	CASSTRDRGAGNTIYF	TGTGCCAGCAGCACCCGCGACAGGGGAGCTGGAAACACCATATATTTT
TRBJ2-3	TRBV6-6	NA	NA	CASSPSPLPQYF	TGTGCCAGCAGCCCTTCCCCCCTCCCGCAGTATTTT
TRBJ2-1	TRBV6-1	TRBD2	NA	CASSELAGGPNEQFF	TGTGCCAGCAGTGAACTAGCGGGGGGTCCCAATGAGCAGTTCTTC